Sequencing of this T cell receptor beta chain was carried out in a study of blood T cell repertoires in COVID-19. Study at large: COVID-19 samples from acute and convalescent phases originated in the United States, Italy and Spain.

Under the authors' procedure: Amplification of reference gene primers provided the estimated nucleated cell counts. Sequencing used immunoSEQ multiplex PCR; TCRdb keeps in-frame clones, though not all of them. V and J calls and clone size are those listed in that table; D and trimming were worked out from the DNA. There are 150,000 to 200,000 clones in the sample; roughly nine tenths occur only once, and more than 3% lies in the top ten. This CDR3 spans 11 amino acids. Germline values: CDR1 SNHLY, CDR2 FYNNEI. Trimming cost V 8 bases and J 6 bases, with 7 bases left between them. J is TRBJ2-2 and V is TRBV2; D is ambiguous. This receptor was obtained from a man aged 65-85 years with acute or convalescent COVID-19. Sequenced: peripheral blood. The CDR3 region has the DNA TGTGCCAGCTCTACCGCCGGGGAGCTGTTTTTT. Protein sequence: CASSTAGELFF. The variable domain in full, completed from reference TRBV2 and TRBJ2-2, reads EPEVTQTPSHQVTQMGQEVILRCVPISNHLYFYWYRQILGQKVEFLVSFYNNEISEKSEIFDDQFSVERPDGSNFTLKIRSTKLEDSAMYFCASSTAGELFFGEGSRLTVL.